The subject of this entry is one T cell receptor (beta chain). The antigen it recognizes is unknown. Base qualities are not provided; no much larger clone lies one nucleotide away. This record belongs to a study of identical twins' blood T cells (dated by TCRdb to the early 2010s). The study in broad terms: Some 48 million Illumina reads were obtained across 12 libraries, of which six were alpha-chain libraries and six were beta-chain libraries. To assess how genetics influences repertoire formation, the study used next-generation sequencing to compare the TCR alpha and beta chain repertoires of three pairs of monozygous twins. Study-wide conclusions, independent of this receptor: The proposed role of the TCRalpha J segment in MHC recognition during thymic selection was stated to require validation by independent studies. Twin pairs were reported to be markedly more alike in V gene usage than unrelated donors were, even when looking at non-selected out-of-frame TCRbeta clonotypes. Among the most abundant TCRbeta clonotypes, each donor shared more CDR3 sequences with her twin than with unrelated donors. The number of CDR3 clonotypes shared between two donors was mainly determined by the product of the cloneset sizes of the two donors, and no clear deviation from this trend was shown by twins. Because the twins were reared together, environmental influences could not be ruled out as the explanation for twin similarity.

V is pared back by 3 bases and J by 4 bases, with 9 bases lying between the germline termini. Sequences LNHDA (CDR1) and SQIVND (CDR2) are obtained from the germline V gene (reference sequence). The CDR3 has 13 amino acids, counting the end cysteine and phenylalanine. Of all the DNA, just the CDR3 is kept, 39 bases in frame from base 1. Receptors were amplified or captured by 5' RACE. The listed sequencing device is Illumina Genome Analyzer IIx. To prepare the RNA-based TCR cDNA libraries, a previously described protocol was followed, with several modifications. To prevent cross-contamination, barcodes specific to each sample were added to both ends of every TCR cDNA library during cDNA synthesis and amplification. The study's processing was this. Each individual had between about 90,000 and nearly 550,000 identified clonotypes, and each library contained about 2.2 to 3.6 million CDR3-containing reads. Reads with improper barcode index combinations were discarded, and clonesets were then built for each library with the MiTCR software. MiTCR filtered or rescued low-quality reads and corrected PCR and sequencing errors when assembling CDR3 clonotypes. Artificial out-of-frame clonotypes were removed by being mapped to in-frame sequences, with one indel in the CDR3 allowed. V and J gene usage similarity between donors was measured as Jensen-Shannon divergence divided by mean entropy. Clones were called with MiXCR by TCRdb after fastp trimmed the public reads at Q25, and only in-frame beta chains were retained. Rows are unified per CDR3 protein, each entry keeping the most common DNA and genes. It is TCRdb's table, rather than the study itself, that gives the V and J calls and clone size. Across this sample there are about 370,000 distinct CDR3 sequences, with 28% seen only once. About 6% of the sample comes from the top ten.

Donors were six healthy women forming three monozygous twin pairs. All three twin pairs had been reared together and were thought likely to have met the same infectious agents and vaccines. TCR cDNA libraries were prepared from RNA that had been isolated from peripheral blood mononuclear cells. The TCR originated in a woman aged 18-49 years in good health. The specimen sequenced was PBMCs. The chain uses TRBV19 and TRBJ1-1, with no confidently assigned D gene. The sequence in DNA is TGTGCCAGTAGTATGTTAGTGAGCACTGAAGCTTTCTTT. Its translation is CASSMLVSTEAFF.